The clone carrying this T cell receptor beta chain is a singleton in its sample. Antigen unknown. The data were obtained in a study of graft-versus-host responses after intestinal transplantation. Study-wide background: Recipients got multivisceral, liver-intestinal, or isolated intestinal transplants. Following induction with anti-thymocyte globulin, all recipients were given tacrolimus and steroids for 2 to 4 years.

The CDR3 loop spans 15 amino acids. Germline values: CDR1 SNHLY, CDR2 FYNNEI. With V trimmed by 3 bases and J by 2 bases, 1 base remained unmatched. Method: immunoSEQ multiplex PCR; TCRdb's copy keeps in-frame clones and lacks some. Of about 120,000 clones in the sample, about 95% were seen once. Study-wide results and caveats: Where graft-donor T cell macrochimerism was present, patients had high graft-versus-host to host-versus-graft clonal ratios in allografts. The marrow of recipients harbored GvH clones, and ileum or blood showed some of them first.

The sequence was collected from a human donor who received an intestinal transplant. The source was unstimulated CD8+ T cells sorted from spleen or lymph node cells, collected before intestinal transplant. The chain employs TRBV2 and TRBJ1-6, with TRBD1 matching 7 bases. CDR3 loop: CASSDGQAYNSPLHF. CDR3 nucleotide sequence: TGTGCCAGCAGTGACGGACAGGCCTATAATTCACCCCTCCACTTT.